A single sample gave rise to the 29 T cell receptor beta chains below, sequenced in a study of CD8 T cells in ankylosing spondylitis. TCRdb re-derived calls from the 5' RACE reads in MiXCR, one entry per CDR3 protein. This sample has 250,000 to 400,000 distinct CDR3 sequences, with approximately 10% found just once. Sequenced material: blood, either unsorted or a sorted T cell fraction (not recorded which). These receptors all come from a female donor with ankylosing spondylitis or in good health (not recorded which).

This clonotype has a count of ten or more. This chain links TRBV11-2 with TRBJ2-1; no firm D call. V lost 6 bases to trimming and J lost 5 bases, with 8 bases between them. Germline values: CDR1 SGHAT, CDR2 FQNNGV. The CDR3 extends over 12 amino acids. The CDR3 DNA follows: TGTGCCAGCAGTGTGGCTAACAATGAGCAGTTCTTC. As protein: CASSVANNEQFF. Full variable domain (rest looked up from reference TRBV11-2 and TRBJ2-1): EAGVAQSPRYKIIEKRQSVAFWCNPISGHATLYWYQQILGQGPKLLIQFQNNGVVDDSQLPKDRFSAERLKGVDSTLKIQPAKLEDSAVYLCASSVANNEQFFGPGTRLTVL.

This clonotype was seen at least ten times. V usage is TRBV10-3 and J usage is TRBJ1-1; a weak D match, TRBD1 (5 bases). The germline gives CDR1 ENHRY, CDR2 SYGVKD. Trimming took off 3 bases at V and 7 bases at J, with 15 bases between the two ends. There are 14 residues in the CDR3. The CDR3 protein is CAISDPGSRIEAFF. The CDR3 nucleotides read TGTGCCATCAGTGACCCAGGGAGTCGAATTGAAGCTTTCTTT.

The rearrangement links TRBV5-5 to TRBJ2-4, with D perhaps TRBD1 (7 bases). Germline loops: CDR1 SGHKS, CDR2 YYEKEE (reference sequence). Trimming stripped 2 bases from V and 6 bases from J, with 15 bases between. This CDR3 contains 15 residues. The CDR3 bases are TGTGCCAGCAGCTTATCGGGGCAGGGGGGAAACATTCAGTACTTC. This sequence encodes CASSLSGQGGNIQYF.

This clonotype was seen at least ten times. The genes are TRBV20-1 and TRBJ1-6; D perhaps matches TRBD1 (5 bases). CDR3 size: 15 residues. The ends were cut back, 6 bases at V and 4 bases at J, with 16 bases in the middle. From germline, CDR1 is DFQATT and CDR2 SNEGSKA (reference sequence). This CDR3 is CSAKLPGGYNSPLHF. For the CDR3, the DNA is TGCAGTGCAAAACTTCCGGGGGGTTATAATTCACCCCTCCACTTT.

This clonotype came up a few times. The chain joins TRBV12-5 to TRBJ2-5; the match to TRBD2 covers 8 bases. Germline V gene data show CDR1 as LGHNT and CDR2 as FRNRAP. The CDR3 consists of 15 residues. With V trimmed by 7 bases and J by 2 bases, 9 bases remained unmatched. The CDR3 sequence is CASDISGGGQETQYF. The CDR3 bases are TGTGCTAGTGACATCTCCGGGGGGGGACAAGAGACCCAGTACTTC.

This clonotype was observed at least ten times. CDR3 sequence reads: CASSTGTKNIQYF. In DNA, the CDR3 is TGTGCCAGCTCCACAGGGACCAAAAACATTCAGTACTTC. This chain connects TRBV2 to TRBJ2-4; maybe TRBD1 (6 bases). V lost 8 bases and J 2 bases, leaving 10 bases between the germline ends. The CDR3 runs to 13 residues. Germline CDR1 and CDR2: SNHLY and FYNNEI.

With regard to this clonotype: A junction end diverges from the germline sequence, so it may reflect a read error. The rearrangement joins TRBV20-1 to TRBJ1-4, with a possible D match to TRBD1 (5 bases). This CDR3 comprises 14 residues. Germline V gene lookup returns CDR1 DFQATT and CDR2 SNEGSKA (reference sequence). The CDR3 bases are TGCAGTGCTACCCCCCCGAGGGGCAATGAAAATCTGTTTTTT. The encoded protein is CSATPPRGNENLFF.

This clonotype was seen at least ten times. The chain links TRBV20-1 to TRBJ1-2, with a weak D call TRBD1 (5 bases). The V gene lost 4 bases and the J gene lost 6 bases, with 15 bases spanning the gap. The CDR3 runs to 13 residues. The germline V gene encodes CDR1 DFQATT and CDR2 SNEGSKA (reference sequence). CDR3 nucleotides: TGCAGTGCTATGTTGAGGGGCCCGAATGGCTACACCTTC. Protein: CSAMLRGPNGYTF.

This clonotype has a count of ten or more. The CDR3 loop is CASSGGTVSSYNSPLHF. For the CDR3, the DNA is TGTGCCAGCAGCGGGGGGACGGTGAGCTCCTATAATTCACCCCTCCACTTT. The chain joins TRBV5-6 to TRBJ1-6; TRBD1 is a possible D gene (5 bases). V was clipped by 4 bases and J by 0 bases, with 14 bases between them. The CDR3 consists of 17 residues. The germline CDR1 and CDR2 sequences are SGHDT and YYEEEE.

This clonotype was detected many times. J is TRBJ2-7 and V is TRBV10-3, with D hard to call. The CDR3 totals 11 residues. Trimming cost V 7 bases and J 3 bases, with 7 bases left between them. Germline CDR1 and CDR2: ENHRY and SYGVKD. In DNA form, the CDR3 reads TGTGCCATCAAGGAGAGCTACGAGCAGTACTTC. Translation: CAIKESYEQYF.

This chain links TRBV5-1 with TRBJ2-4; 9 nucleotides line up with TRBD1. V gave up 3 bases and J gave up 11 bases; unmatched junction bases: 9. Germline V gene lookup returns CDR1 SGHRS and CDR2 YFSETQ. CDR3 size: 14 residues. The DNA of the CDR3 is TGCGCCAGCAGCTCTGGACAGGGGAATAGGTTTCAGTACTTC. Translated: CASSSGQGNRFQYF.

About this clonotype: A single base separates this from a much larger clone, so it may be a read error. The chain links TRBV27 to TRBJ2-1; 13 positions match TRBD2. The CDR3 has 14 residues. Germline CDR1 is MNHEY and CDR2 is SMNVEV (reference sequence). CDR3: CASSWTSGRVKHFF. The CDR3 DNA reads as TGTGCCAGCAGTTGGACTAGCGGGAGAGTGAAGCATTTCTTC.

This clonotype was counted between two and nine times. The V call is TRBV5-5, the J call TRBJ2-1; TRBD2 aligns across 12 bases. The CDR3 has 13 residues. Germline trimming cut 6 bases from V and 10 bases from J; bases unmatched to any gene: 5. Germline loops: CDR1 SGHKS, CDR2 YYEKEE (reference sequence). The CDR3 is CASKLAGGGEQFF. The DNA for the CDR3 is TGTGCCAGCAAACTAGCGGGAGGTGGGGAGCAGTTCTTC. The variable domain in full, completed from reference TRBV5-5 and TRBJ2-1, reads DAGVTQSPTHLIKTRGQQVTLRCSPISGHKSVSWYQQVLGQGPQFIFQYYEKEERGRGNFPDRFSARQFPNYSSELNVNALLLGDSALYLCASKLAGGGEQFFGPGTRLTVL.

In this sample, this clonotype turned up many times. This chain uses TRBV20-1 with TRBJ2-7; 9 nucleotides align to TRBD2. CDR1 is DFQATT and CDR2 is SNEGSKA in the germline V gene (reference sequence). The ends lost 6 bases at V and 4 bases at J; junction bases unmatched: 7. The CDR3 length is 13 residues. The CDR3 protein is CSARLAANYEQYF. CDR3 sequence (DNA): TGCAGTGCAAGACTAGCGGCTAATTACGAGCAGTACTTC.

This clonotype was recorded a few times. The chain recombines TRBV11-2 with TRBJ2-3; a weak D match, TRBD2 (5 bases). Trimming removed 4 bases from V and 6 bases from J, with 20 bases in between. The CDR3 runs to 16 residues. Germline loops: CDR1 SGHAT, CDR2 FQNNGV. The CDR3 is CASSSGQRGSEDTQYF. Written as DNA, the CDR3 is TGTGCCAGCAGCTCCGGGCAAAGAGGGTCCGAGGATACGCAGTATTTT. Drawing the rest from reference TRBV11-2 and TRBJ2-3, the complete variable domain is EAGVAQSPRYKIIEKRQSVAFWCNPISGHATLYWYQQILGQGPKLLIQFQNNGVVDDSQLPKDRFSAERLKGVDSTLKIQPAKLEDSAVYLCASSSGQRGSEDTQYFGPGTRLTVL.

CDR3 residues: CASSGVGSYEQYF. The CDR3 DNA is TGTGCCAGCAGTGGTGTCGGCTCCTACGAGCAGTACTTC. The genes are TRBV2 and TRBJ2-7; D is undetermined. The germline V gene encodes CDR1 SNHLY and CDR2 FYNNEI. Trimming stripped 4 bases from V and 0 bases from J, with 7 bases between. The CDR3 sequence is 13 residues long.

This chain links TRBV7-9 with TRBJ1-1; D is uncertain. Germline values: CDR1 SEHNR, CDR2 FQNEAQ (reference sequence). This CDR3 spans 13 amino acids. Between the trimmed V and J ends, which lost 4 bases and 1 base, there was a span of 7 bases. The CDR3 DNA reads TGTGCCAGCAGCTCTACAGAGAACACTGAAGCTTTCTTT. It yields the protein CASSSTENTEAFF. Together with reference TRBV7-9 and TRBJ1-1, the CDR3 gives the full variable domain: DTGVSQNPRHKITKRGQNVTFRCDPISEHNRLYWYRQTLGQGPEFLTYFQNEAQLEKSRLLSDRFSAERPKGSFSTLEIQRTEQGDSAMYLCASSSTENTEAFFGQGTRLTVV.

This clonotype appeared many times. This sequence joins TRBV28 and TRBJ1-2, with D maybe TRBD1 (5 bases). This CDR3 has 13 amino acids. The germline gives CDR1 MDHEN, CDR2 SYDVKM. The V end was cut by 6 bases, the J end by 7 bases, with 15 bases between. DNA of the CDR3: TGTGCCAGCAGCCAACAGGTCGGTGGTGGCTACACCTTC. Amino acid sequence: CASSQQVGGGYTF.

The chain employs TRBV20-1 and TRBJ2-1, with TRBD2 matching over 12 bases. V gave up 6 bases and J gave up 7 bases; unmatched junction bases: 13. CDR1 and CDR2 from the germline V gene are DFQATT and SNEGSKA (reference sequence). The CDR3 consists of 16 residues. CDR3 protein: CSARRASGRAVNEQFF. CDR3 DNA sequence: TGCAGTGCCCGACGGGCTAGCGGGAGGGCCGTAAATGAGCAGTTCTTC.

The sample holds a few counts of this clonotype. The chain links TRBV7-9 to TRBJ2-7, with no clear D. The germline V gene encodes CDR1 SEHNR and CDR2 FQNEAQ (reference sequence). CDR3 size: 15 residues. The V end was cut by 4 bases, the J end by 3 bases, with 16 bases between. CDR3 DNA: TGTGCCAGCAGCTCCCCTCCGGCTCCGTTCTACGAGCAGTACTTC. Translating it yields CASSSPPAPFYEQYF.

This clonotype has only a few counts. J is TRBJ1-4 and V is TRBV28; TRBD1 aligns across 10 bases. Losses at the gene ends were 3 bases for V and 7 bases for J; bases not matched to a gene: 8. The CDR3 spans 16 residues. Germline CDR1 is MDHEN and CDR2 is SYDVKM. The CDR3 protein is CASSLPLTGGSEKLFF. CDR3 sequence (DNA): TGTGCCAGCAGTTTGCCCTTGACAGGGGGCTCTGAAAAACTGTTTTTT. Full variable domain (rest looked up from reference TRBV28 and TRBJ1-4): DVKVTQSSRYLVKRTGEKVFLECVQDMDHENMFWYRQDPGLGLRLIYFSYDVKMKEKGDIPEGYSVSREKKERFSLILESASTNQTSMYLCASSLPLTGGSEKLFFGSGTQLSVL.

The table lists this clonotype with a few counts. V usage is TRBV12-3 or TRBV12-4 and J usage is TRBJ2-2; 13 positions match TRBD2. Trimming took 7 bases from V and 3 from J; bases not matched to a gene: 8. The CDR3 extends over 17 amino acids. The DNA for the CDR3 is TGTGCCAGCAAACCGGGACTAGCGGGACGCTACACCGGGGAGCTGTTTTTT. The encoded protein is CASKPGLAGRYTGELFF.

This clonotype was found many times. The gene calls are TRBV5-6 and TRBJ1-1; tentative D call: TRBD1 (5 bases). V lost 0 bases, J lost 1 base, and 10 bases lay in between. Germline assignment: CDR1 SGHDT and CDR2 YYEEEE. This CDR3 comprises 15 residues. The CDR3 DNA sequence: TGTGCCAGCAGCTTGGGTGCTGGGGCGAACACTGAAGCTTTCTTT. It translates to CASSLGAGANTEAFF.

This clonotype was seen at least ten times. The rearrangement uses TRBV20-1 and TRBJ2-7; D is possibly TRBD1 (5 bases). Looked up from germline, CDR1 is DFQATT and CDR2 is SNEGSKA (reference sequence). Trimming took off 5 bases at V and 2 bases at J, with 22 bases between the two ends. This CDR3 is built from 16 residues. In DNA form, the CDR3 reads TGCAGTGCTCAGGGAAGTTCGAGGTTTTGGACCTACGAGCAGTACTTC. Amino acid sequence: CSAQGSSRFWTYEQYF.

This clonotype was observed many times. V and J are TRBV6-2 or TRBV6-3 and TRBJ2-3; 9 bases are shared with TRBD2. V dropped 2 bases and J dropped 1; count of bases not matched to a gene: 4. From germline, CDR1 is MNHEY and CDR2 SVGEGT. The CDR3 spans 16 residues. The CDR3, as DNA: TGTGCCAGCAGTTACGCAGCGGGAGGACGCACAGATACGCAGTATTTT. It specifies CASSYAAGGRTDTQYF.

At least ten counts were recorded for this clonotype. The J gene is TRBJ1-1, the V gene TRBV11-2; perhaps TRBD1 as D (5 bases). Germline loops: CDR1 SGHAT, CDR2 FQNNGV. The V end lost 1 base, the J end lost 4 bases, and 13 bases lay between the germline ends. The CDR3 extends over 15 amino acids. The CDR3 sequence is CASSLGRGIGTEAFF. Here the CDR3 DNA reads TGTGCCAGCAGCTTAGGACGGGGGATCGGCACTGAAGCTTTCTTT.

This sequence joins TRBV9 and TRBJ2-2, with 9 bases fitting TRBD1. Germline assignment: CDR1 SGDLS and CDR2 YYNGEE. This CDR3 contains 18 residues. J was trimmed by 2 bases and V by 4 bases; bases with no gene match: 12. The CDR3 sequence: CASSLPGQGFSNTGELFF. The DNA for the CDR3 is TGTGCCAGCAGCCTACCGGGACAGGGATTTAGTAACACCGGGGAGCTGTTTTTT.

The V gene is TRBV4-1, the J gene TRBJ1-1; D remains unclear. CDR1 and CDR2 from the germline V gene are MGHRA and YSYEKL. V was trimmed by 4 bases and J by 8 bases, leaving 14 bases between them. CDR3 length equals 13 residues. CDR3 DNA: TGCGCCAGCAGCCCCCCCCGGGTCGGAGAAGCTTTCTTT. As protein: CASSPPRVGEAFF.

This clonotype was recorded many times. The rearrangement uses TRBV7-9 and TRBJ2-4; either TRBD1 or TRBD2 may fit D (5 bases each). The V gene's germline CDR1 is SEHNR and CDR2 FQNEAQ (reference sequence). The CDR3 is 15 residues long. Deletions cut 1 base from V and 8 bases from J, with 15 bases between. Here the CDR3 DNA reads TGTGCCAGCAGCTTAGACGGGGACCCTGGATACATTCAGTACTTC. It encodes CASSLDGDPGYIQYF.